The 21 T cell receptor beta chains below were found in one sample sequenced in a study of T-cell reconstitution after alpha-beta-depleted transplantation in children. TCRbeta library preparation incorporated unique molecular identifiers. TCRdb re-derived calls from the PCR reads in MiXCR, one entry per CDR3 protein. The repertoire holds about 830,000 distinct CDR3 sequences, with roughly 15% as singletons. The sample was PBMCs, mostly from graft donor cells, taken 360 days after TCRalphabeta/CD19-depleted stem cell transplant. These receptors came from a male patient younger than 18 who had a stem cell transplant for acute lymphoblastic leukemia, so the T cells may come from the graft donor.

In nucleotides, the CDR3 is TGTGCCAGCACGTACCTGGGGGAGACCCAGTACTTC. Amino acids: CASTYLGETQYF. The chain links TRBV7-2 to TRBJ2-5, with D unresolved. V was shortened by 7 bases and J by 5 bases, with 11 bases between the two germline ends. The CDR3 consists of 12 residues. In germline, CDR1 is SGHTA, CDR2 FQGNSA. The entire variable domain, with the rest obtained from reference TRBV7-2 and TRBJ2-5, is as follows: GAGVSQSPSNKVTEKGKDVELRCDPISGHTALYWYRQSLGQGLEFLIYFQGNSAPDKSGLPSDRFSAERTGGSVSTLTIQRTQQEDSAVYLCASTYLGETQYFGPGTRLLVL.

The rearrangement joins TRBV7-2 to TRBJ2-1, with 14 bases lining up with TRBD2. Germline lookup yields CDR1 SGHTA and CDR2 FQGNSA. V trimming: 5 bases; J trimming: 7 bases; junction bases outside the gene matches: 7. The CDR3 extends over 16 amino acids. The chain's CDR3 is CASSAGTSGSWNEQFF. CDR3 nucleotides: TGTGCCAGCAGCGCAGGGACTAGCGGGAGTTGGAATGAGCAGTTCTTC.

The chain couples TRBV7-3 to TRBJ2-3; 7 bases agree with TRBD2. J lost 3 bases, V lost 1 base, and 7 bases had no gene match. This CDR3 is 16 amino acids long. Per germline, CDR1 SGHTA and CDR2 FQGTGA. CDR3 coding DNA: TGTGCCAGCAGCTTAATAGCGGGCCACGGGACAGATACGCAGTATTTT. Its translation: CASSLIAGHGTDTQYF.

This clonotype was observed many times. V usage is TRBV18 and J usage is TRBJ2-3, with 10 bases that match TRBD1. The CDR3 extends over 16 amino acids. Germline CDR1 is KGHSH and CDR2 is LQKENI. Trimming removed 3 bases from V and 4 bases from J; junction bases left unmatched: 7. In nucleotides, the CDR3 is TGTGCCAGCTCACCCCGGCCGGGACAGGGGCCAGATACGCAGTATTTT. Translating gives CASSPRPGQGPDTQYF.

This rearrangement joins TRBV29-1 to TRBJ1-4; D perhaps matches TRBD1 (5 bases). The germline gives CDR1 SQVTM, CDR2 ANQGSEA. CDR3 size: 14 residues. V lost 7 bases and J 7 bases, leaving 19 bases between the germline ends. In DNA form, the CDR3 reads TGCAGCGCGGCTATGACAGTTGGAGGTGAAAAACTGTTTTTT. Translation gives CSAAMTVGGEKLFF.

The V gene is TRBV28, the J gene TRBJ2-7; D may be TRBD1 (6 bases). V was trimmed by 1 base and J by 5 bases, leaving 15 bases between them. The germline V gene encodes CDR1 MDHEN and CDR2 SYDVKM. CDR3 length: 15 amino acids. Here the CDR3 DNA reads TGTGCCAGCAGTTTATTTGGCAGGGGCGCGGACGAGCAGTACTTC. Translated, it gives CASSLFGRGADEQYF.

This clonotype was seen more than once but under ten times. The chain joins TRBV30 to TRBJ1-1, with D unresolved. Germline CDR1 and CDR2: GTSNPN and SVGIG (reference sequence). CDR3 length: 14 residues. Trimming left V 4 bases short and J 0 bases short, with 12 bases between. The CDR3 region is CAWTRGGMNTEAFF. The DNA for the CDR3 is TGTGCCTGGACGAGAGGTGGCATGAACACTGAAGCTTTCTTT.

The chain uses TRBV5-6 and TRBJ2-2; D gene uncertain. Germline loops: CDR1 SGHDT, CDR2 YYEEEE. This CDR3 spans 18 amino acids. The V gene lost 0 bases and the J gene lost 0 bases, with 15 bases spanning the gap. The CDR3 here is CASSLVKWGIANTGELFF. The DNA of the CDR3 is TGTGCCAGCAGCTTGGTGAAGTGGGGAATCGCGAACACCGGGGAGCTGTTTTTT.

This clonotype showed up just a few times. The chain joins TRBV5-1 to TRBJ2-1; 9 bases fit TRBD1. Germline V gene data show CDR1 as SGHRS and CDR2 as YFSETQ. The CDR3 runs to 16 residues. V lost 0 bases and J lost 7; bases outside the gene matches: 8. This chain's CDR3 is CASSLAWYRGRNEQFF. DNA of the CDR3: TGCGCCAGCAGCTTGGCCTGGTACAGGGGGCGAAATGAGCAGTTCTTC.

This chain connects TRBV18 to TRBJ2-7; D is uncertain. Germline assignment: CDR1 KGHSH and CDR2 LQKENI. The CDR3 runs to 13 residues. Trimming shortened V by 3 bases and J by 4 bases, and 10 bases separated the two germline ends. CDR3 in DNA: TGTGCCAGCTCACCCTTTGGAGAGTACGAGCAGTACTTC. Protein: CASSPFGEYEQYF.

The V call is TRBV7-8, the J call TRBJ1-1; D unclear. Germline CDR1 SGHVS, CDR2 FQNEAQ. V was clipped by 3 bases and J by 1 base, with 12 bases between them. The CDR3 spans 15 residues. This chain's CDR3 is CASSLYLGGNTEAFF. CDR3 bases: TGTGCCAGCAGCTTGTACCTTGGAGGGAACACTGAAGCTTTCTTT. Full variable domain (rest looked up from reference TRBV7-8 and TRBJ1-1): GAGVSQSPRYKVAKRGQDVALRCDPISGHVSLFWYQQALGQGPEFLTYFQNEAQLDKSGLPSDRFFAERPEGSVSTLKIQRTQQEDSAVYLCASSLYLGGNTEAFFGQGTRLTVV.

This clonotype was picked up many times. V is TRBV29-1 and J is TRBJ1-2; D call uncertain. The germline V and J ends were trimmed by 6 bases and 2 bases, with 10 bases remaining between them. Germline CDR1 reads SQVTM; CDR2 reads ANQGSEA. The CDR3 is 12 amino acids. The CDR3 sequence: CSVGAQNYGYTF. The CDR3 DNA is TGCAGCGTGGGTGCTCAAAACTATGGCTACACCTTC.

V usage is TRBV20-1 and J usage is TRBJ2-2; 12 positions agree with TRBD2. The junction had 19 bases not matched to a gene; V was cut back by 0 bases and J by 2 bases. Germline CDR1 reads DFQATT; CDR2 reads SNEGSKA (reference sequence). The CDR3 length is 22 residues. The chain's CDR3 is CSARDGWRTEETSGGNTGELFF. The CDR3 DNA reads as TGCAGTGCTAGAGATGGGTGGCGTACTGAGGAGACTAGCGGGGGAAACACCGGGGAGCTGTTTTTT.

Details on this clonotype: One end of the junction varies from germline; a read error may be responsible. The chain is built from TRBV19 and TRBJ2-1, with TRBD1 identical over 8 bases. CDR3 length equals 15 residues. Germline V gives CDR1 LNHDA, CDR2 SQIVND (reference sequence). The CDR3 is CTSSIRDRLNNEQFF. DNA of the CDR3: TGTACCAGTAGTATAAGGGACAGGTTGAACAATGAGCAGTTCTTC.

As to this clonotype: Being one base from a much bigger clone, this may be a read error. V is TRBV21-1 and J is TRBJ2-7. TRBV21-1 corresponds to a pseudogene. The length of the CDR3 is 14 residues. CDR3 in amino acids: CASSKGGRAYEQYF. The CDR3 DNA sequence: TGTGCCAGCAGCAAAGGCGGGAGGGCCTACGAGCAGTACTTC.

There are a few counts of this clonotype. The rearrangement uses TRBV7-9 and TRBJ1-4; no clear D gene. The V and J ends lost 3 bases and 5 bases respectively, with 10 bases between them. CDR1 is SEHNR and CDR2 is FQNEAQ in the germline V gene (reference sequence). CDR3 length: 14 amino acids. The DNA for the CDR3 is TGTGCCAGCAGCTTGGCTGCAGGAAATGAAAAACTGTTTTTT. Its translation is CASSLAAGNEKLFF.

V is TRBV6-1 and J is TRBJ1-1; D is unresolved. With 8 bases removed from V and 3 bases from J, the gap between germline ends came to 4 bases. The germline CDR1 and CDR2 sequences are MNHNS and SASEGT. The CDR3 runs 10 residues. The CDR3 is CASLYTEAFF. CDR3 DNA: TGTGCCAGCTTATACACTGAAGCTTTCTTT.

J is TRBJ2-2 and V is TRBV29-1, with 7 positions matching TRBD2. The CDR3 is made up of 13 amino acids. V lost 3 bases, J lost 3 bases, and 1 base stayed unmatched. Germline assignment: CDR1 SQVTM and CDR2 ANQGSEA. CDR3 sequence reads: CSVEREYTGELFF. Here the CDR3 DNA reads TGCAGCGTTGAGCGGGAGTACACCGGGGAGCTGTTTTTT.

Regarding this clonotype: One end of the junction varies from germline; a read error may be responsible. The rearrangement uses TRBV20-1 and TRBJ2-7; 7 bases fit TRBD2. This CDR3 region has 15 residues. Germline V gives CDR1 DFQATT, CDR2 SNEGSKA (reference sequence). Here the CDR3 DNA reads TGCTGTGCTAGAAAAAGGGGCGGGAGCCCCCACGAGCAGTACTTC. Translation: CCARKRGGSPHEQYF.

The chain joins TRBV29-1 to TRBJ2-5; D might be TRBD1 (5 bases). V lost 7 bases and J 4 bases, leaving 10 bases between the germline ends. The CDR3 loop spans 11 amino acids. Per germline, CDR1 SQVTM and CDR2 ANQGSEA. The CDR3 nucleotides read TGCAGCGACAGGTTCGGAGAGACCCAGTACTTC. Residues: CSDRFGETQYF.

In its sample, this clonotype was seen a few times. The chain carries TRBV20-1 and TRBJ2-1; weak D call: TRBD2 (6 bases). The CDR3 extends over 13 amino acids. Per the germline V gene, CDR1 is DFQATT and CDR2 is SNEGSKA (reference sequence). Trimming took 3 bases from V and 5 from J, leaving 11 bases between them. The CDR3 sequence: CSASRDSDNEQFF. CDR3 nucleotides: TGCAGTGCTAGCCGGGACTCAGACAATGAGCAGTTCTTC.